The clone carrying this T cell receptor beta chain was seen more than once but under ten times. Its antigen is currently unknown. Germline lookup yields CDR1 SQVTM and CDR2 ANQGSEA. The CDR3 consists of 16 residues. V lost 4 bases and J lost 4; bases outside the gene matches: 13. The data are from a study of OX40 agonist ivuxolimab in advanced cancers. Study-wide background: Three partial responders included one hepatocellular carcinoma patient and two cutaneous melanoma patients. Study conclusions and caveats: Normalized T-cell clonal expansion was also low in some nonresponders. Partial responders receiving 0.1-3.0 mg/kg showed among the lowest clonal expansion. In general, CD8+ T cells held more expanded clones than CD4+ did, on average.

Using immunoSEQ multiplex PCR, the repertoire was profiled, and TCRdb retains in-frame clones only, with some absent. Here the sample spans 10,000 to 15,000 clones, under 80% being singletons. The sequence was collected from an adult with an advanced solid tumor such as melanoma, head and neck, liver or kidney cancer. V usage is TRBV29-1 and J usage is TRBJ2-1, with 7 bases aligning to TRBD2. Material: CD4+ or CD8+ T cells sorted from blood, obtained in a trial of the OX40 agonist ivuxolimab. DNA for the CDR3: TGCAGCGTTGGGGCTCTATCGGGGGGAGATTACAATGAGCAGTTCTTC. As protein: CSVGALSGGDYNEQFF.